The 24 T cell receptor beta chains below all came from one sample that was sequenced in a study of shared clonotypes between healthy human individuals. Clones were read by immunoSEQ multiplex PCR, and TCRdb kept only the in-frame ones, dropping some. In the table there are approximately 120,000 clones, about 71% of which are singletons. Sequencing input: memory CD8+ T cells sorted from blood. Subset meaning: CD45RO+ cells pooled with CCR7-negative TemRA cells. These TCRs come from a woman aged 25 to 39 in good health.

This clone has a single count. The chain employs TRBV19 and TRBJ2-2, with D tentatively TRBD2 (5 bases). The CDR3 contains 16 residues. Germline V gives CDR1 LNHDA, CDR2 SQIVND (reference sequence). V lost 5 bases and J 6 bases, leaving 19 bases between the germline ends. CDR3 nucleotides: TGTGCCAGTAGTGAACGATTAGCGAGCAGCTCCGGGGAGCTGTTTTTT. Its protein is CASSERLASSSGELFF.

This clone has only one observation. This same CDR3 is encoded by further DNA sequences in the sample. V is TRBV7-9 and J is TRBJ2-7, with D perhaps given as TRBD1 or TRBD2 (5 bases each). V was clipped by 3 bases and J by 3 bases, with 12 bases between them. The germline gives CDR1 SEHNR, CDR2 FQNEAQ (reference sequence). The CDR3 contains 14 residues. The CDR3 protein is CASSFGATSYEQYF. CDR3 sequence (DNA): TGTGCCAGCAGCTTCGGGGCCACTAGCTACGAGCAGTACTTC.

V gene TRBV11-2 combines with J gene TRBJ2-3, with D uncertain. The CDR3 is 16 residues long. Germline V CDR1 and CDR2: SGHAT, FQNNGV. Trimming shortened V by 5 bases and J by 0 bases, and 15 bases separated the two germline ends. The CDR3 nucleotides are TGTGCCAGCAGCCCAAGACTGAGTGCTAGCACAGATACGCAGTATTTT. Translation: CASSPRLSASTDTQYF.

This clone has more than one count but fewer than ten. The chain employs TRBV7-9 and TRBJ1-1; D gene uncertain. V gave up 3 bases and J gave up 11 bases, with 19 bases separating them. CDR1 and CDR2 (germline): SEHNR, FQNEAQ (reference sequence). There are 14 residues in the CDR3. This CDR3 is CASSLGFKGLWAFF. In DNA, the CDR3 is TGTGCCAGCAGCTTGGGTTTCAAGGGCTTGTGGGCTTTCTTT.

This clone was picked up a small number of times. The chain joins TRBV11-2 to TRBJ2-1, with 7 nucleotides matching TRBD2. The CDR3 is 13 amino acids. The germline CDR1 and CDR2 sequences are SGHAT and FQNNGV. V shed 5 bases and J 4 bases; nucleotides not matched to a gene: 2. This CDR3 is CASSLGLYNEQFF. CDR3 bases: TGTGCCAGCAGCCTGGGACTATACAATGAGCAGTTCTTC.

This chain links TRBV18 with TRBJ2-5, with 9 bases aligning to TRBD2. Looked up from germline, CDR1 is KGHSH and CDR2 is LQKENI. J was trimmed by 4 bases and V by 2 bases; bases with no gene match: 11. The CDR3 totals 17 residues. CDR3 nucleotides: TGTGCCAGCTCACCAGAGCGGGAGGATATTCTAGGAGAGACCCAGTACTTC. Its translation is CASSPEREDILGETQYF. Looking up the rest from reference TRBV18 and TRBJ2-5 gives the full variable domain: NAGVMQNPRHLVRRRGQEARLRCSPMKGHSHVYWYRQLPEEGLKFMVYLQKENIIDESGMPKERFSAEFPKEGPSILRIQQVVRGDSAAYFCASSPEREDILGETQYFGPGTRLLVL.

CDR3 DNA: TGTGCCAGCAGTGATGCGCTTCCAGCGGGGCTCTACGAGCAGTACTTC. Translation: CASSDALPAGLYEQYF. V usage is TRBV2 and J usage is TRBJ2-7; 7 nucleotides agree with TRBD2. Germline values: CDR1 SNHLY, CDR2 FYNNEI. This CDR3 region has 16 residues. Trimming took 3 bases from V and 3 from J; bases not matched to a gene: 11.

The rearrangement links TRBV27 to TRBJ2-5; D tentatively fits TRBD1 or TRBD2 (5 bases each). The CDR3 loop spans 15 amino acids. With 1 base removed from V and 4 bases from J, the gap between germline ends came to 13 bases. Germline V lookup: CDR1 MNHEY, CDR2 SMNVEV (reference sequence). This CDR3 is CASSLLPPGAETQYF. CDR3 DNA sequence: TGTGCCAGCAGTTTATTGCCCCCCGGGGCAGAGACCCAGTACTTC.

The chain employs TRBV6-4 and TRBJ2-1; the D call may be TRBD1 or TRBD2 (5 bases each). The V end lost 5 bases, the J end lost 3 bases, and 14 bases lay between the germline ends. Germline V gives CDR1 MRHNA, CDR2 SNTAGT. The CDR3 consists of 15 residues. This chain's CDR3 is CASSPGLGSYNEQFF. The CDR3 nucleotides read TGTGCCAGCAGTCCGGGGCTAGGAAGCTACAATGAGCAGTTCTTC.

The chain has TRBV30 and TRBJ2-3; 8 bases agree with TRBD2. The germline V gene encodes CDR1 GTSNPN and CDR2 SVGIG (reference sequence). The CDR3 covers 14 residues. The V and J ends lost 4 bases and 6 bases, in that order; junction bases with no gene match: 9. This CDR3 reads CAWIQREGWDTQYF. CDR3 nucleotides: TGTGCCTGGATCCAACGGGAGGGCTGGGATACGCAGTATTTT.

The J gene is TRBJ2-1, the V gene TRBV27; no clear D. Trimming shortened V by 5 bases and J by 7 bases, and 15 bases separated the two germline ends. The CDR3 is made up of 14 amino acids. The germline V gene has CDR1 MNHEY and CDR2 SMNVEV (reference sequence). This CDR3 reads CASSPPRVGNEQFF. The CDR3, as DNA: TGTGCCAGCAGTCCCCCAAGAGTCGGGAATGAGCAGTTCTTC.

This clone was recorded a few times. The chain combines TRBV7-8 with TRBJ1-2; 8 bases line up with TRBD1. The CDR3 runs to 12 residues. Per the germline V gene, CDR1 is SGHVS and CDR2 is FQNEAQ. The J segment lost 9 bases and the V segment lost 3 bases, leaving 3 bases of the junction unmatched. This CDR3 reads CASSFDRGSYTF. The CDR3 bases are TGTGCCAGCAGCTTCGACAGGGGTAGCTACACCTTC.

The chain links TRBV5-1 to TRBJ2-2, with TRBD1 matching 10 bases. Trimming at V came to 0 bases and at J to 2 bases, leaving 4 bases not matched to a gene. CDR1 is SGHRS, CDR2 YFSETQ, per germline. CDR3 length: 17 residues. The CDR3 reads CASSLARDRGNTGELFF. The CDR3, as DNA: TGCGCCAGCAGCTTGGCCCGGGACAGGGGAAACACCGGGGAGCTGTTTTTT.

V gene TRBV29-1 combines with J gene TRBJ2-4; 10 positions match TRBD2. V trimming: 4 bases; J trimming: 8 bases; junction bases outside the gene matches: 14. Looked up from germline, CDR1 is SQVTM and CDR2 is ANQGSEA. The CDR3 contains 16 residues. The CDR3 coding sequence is TGCAGCGTTGGAGGTCTAGCGGGAGAAGTGCCGGACATTCAGTACTTC. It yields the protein CSVGGLAGEVPDIQYF.

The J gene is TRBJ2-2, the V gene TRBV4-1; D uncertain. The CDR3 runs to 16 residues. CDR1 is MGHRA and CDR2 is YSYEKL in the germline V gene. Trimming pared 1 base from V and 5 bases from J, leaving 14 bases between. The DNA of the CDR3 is TGCGCCAGCAGCCAAGTTTGGGGTCGGAGAACCGGGGAGCTGTTTTTT. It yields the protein CASSQVWGRRTGELFF.

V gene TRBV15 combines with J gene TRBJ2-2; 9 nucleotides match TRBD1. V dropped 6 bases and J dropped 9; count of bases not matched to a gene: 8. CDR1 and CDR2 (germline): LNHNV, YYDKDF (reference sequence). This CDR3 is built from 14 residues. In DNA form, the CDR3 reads TGTGCCACCAGTACCGGGACAGGGATGTGGGAGCTGTTTTTT. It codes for CATSTGTGMWELFF.

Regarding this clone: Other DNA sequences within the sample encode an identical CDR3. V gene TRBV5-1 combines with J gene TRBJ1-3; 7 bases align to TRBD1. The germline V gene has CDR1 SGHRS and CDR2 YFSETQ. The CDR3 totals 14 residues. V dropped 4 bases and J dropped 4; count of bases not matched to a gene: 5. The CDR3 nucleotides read TGCGCCAGCAGCCCCGGGACAGACGGAAACACCATATATTTT. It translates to CASSPGTDGNTIYF.

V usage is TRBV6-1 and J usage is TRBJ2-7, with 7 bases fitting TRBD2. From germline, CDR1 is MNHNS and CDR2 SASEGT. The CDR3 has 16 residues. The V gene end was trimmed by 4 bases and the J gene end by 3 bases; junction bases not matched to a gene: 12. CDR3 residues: CASSVRGDQSFYEQYF. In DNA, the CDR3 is TGTGCCAGCAGTGTACGGGGGGACCAATCCTTCTACGAGCAGTACTTC.

The CDR3 DNA sequence: TGCGCCAGCAGCTTGCGGGGTGGTGAGCAGTACTTC. Its translation is CASSLRGGEQYF. V gene TRBV5-1 combines with J gene TRBJ2-7; TRBD2 might be the D (5 bases). CDR1 is SGHRS, CDR2 YFSETQ, per germline. V gave up 1 base and J gave up 7 bases, with 9 bases separating them. The CDR3 runs to 12 residues.

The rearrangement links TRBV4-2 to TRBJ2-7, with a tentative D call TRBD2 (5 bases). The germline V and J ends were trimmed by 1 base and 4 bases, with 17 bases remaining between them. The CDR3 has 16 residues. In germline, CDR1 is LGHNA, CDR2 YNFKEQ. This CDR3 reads CASSQVTDSSSYEQYF. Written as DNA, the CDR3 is TGTGCCAGCAGCCAAGTTACGGACTCGTCCTCTTACGAGCAGTACTTC.

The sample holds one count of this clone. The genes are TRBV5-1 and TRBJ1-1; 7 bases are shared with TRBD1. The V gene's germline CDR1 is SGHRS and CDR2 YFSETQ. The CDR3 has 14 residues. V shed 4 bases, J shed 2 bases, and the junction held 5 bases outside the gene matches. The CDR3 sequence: CASSEDRYNTEAFF. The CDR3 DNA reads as TGCGCCAGCAGCGAGGACAGGTATAACACTGAAGCTTTCTTT. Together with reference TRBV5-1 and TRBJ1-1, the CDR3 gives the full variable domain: KAGVTQTPRYLIKTRGQQVTLSCSPISGHRSVSWYQQTPGQGLQFLFEYFSETQRNKGNFPGRFSGRQFSNSRSEMNVSTLELGDSALYLCASSEDRYNTEAFFGQGTRLTVV.

CDR3 nucleotide sequence: TGTGCCAGCAGCGAACCTCCCCACGCCCATGAGCAGTTCTTC. Protein sequence: CASSEPPHAHEQFF. V is TRBV11-2 and J is TRBJ2-1; D not resolved. Germline CDR1 reads SGHAT; CDR2 reads FQNNGV. This CDR3 is built from 14 residues. The V and J ends lost 5 bases and 8 bases respectively, with 16 bases between them.

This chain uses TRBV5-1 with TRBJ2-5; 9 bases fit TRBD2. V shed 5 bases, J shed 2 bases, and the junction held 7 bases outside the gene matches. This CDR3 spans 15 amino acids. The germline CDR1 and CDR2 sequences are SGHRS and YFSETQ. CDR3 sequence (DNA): TGCGCCAGCAGGTTGAGGCTAGCGGGACAAGAGACCCAGTACTTC. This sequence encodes CASRLRLAGQETQYF. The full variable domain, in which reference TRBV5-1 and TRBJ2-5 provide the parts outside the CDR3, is KAGVTQTPRYLIKTRGQQVTLSCSPISGHRSVSWYQQTPGQGLQFLFEYFSETQRNKGNFPGRFSGRQFSNSRSEMNVSTLELGDSALYLCASRLRLAGQETQYFGPGTRLLVL.

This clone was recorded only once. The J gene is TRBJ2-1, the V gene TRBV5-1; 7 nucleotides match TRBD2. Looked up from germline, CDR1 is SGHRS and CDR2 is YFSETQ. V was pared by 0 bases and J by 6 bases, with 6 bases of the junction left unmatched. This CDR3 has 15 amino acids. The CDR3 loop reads CASSLEAGLFNEQFF. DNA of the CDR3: TGCGCCAGCAGCTTGGAGGCGGGACTATTCAATGAGCAGTTCTTC. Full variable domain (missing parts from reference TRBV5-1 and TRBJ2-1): KAGVTQTPRYLIKTRGQQVTLSCSPISGHRSVSWYQQTPGQGLQFLFEYFSETQRNKGNFPGRFSGRQFSNSRSEMNVSTLELGDSALYLCASSLEAGLFNEQFFGPGTRLTVL.